The sequence of this T cell receptor (beta chain) was determined in a study of CD8 T cells in Susac syndrome. Study findings and constraints: In total CD8+ repertoires, some 15 Susac-specific public clones were found, and in CD8+ TEMRA repertoires, about 5 were found.

A note on this clonotype: The antigen is not known.

The RNA, about 0.45 to 1 ug, was put through reverse transcription using random hexamers. Amplification of TCR beta CDR3 used immunoSEQ multiplex PCR across 54 Vbeta and 13 Jbeta. TCRdb independently ran MiXCR on the immunoSEQ multiplex PCR reads; one entry per CDR3 protein. Of fewer than 85,000 distinct CDR3 sequences listed, around 94% are singletons. Germline CDR1 is DFQATT and CDR2 is SNEGSKA (reference sequence). V lost 2 bases and J lost 1, with 14 bases in between. The CDR3 length is 15 residues. The sequence was obtained from a human donor with Susac syndrome. The chain uses TRBV20-1 and TRBJ2-5; D might be TRBD1 or TRBD2, each matching 5 bases. The material sequenced was CD8+ T cells from PBMCs. CDR3 sequence: CSARPYGAPQETQYF. As DNA, the CDR3 is TGCAGTGCTAGACCTTACGGGGCCCCCCAAGAGACCCAGTACTTC.